A single sample gave rise to the 29 T cell receptor beta chains below, sequenced in a study of cytomegalovirus exposure and HLA in healthy donors (dated by TCRdb to between 2016 and 2019). Libraries came from the immunoSEQ multiplex PCR assay. For the multiplex PCR, a mixture combining 60 forward primers for TCR Vbeta segments and 13 reverse primers for TCR Jbeta segments was used. As stored in TCRdb, this immuneACCESS dataset retains in-frame rearrangements with V and J assigned. A fraction of the clones does not appear; measured against another copy, unresolved V genes explain less than half of the discrepancy, and the remainder lacks a known reason. This sample gives 150,000 or so clones in total; more than 65% of them show up just once. Clones ranked in the top ten supply 1.5% to 2% of the sample. The sample comprised PBMCs. These TCRs come from a woman between 25 and 40 years old in good health and CMV-seronegative.

This sequence joins TRBV5-1 and TRBJ2-7; TRBD1 matches at 9 bases. CDR3 length: 14 amino acids. V was clipped by 0 bases and J by 7 bases; unmatched bases: 5. Germline CDR1 reads SGHRS; CDR2 reads YFSETQ. DNA of the CDR3: TGCGCCAGCAGCTTGGAACAGGGGGCGCGGGAGCAGTACTTC. The encoded protein is CASSLEQGAREQYF.

This clone was recorded only once. CDR3 protein: CSVMGGVGTGELFF. The CDR3 coding sequence is TGCAGCGTTATGGGCGGGGTGGGAACCGGGGAGCTGTTTTTT. The gene calls are TRBV29-1 and TRBJ2-2, with D tentatively TRBD2 (6 bases). Germline CDR1 and CDR2: SQVTM and ANQGSEA. V lost 5 bases and J 5 bases, leaving 15 bases between the germline ends. The CDR3 is 14 residues long.

The chain couples TRBV27 to TRBJ1-2, with D perhaps matching TRBD1 (5 bases). Germline values: CDR1 MNHEY, CDR2 SMNVEV (reference sequence). The CDR3 has 14 amino acids. V lost 8 bases and J 8 bases, leaving 21 bases between the germline ends. CDR3 sequence: CASGRQRGSVGYTF. The CDR3 coding sequence is TGTGCCAGCGGACGACAGCGAGGTTCTGTGGGCTACACCTTC.

As to this clone: The germline gene is not matched at one end of the junction; a read error may be the cause. The rearrangement uses TRBV4-1 and TRBJ1-2, with D possibly being TRBD1 (5 bases). Germline CDR1 reads MGHRA; CDR2 reads YSYEKL. The CDR3 length is 13 residues. The CDR3, as DNA: TGCGCCAGCAGCCAAGGGGCAGGGCGAGGCTACCCCTTC. It codes for CASSQGAGRGYPF.

The J gene is TRBJ2-3, the V gene TRBV7-6, with TRBD2 matching over 12 bases. The CDR3 is made up of 16 amino acids. Germline V lookup: CDR1 SGHVS, CDR2 FNYEAQ. V gave up 4 bases and J gave up 1 base; unmatched junction bases: 3. The CDR3 region has the DNA TGTGCCAGCAGCTCCTGGACTAGCGGGGGCACAGATACGCAGTATTTT. Translating gives CASSSWTSGGTDTQYF.

V and J are TRBV19 and TRBJ2-3; D remains ambiguous. This CDR3 comprises 16 residues. The germline V gene has CDR1 LNHDA and CDR2 SQIVND (reference sequence). V lost 4 bases and J 0 bases, leaving 14 bases between the germline ends. CDR3 sequence reads: CASSSRSGSSTDTQYF. The CDR3 coding sequence is TGTGCCAGTAGTAGTAGGTCAGGATCGAGCACAGATACGCAGTATTTT.

This clone was seen once. This chain links TRBV6-1 with TRBJ2-5, with 9 positions matching TRBD1. The assigned J gene may be wrong: the sequence end matches TRBJ2-7 better. Germline V gene lookup returns CDR1 MNHNS and CDR2 SASEGT. This CDR3 is built from 14 residues. DNA of the CDR3: TGTGCCAGCGGCCGACAGGGGGGCTCCTACGAGCAGTACTTC. This gives the protein CASGRQGGSYEQYF.

V gene TRBV9 combines with J gene TRBJ2-5; weak D call: TRBD1 (6 bases). In germline, CDR1 is SGDLS, CDR2 YYNGEE. Trimming cost V 4 bases and J 1 base, with 14 bases left between them. This CDR3 has 15 residues. The CDR3 loop is CASSIQGRFQETQYF. The CDR3 DNA reads as TGTGCCAGCAGCATACAGGGACGGTTCCAAGAGACCCAGTACTTC.

This clone came up a few times. The chain recombines TRBV30 with TRBJ1-6; the match to TRBD1 covers 7 bases. The CDR3 has 15 residues. In germline, CDR1 is GTSNPN, CDR2 SVGIG (reference sequence). V lost 1 base, J lost 8 bases, and 8 bases stayed unmatched. The CDR3 spells CAWSDPGQWHSPLHF. In DNA, the CDR3 is TGTGCCTGGAGTGACCCGGGACAGTGGCATTCACCCCTCCACTTT. The full variable domain, rest sourced from reference TRBV30 and TRBJ1-6, is SQTIHQWPATLVQPVGSPLSLECTVEGTSNPNLYWYRQAAGRGLQLLFYSVGIGQISSEVPQNLSASRPQDRQFILSSKKLLLSDSGFYLCAWSDPGQWHSPLHFGNGTRLTVT.

This sequence joins TRBV15 and TRBJ2-5, with TRBD2 matching 12 bases. CDR3 length equals 16 residues. Germline CDR1 LNHNV, CDR2 YYDKDF (reference sequence). V lost 4 bases and J lost 5; bases outside the gene matches: 8. The CDR3 protein is CATSIPRTSGKETQYF. CDR3 sequence (DNA): TGTGCCACCAGCATTCCCCGGACTAGCGGGAAGGAGACCCAGTACTTC.

The chain has TRBV7-2 and TRBJ2-3, with 9 bases matching TRBD2. The V gene end was trimmed by 8 bases and the J gene end by 6 bases; junction bases not matched to a gene: 15. The CDR3 length is 16 residues. Germline CDR1 and CDR2: SGHTA and FQGNSA. CDR3 region: CASEEGAGGPADTQYF. Here the CDR3 DNA reads TGTGCCAGCGAGGAGGGAGCGGGAGGCCCCGCGGATACGCAGTATTTT.

CDR3 sequence reads: CASSTASGGTDTQYF. CDR3 nucleotides: TGTGCCAGCTCAACGGCTAGCGGGGGCACAGATACGCAGTATTTT. The chain has TRBV18 and TRBJ2-3; 9 bases fit TRBD2. The CDR3 has 15 amino acids. V shed 5 bases, J shed 1 base, and the junction held 4 bases outside the gene matches. Germline CDR1 and CDR2: KGHSH and LQKENI.

The rearrangement joins TRBV29-1 to TRBJ2-1; 11 positions agree with TRBD2. CDR3 length equals 14 residues. V dropped 5 bases and J dropped 5; count of bases not matched to a gene: 5. Germline V lookup: CDR1 SQVTM, CDR2 ANQGSEA. As DNA, the CDR3 is TGCAGCGTTTCGACTAGCGGGACACACAATGAGCAGTTCTTC. Amino acid sequence: CSVSTSGTHNEQFF.

This CDR3 reads CASSYLQGVYEQYF. The CDR3 DNA is TGTGCCAGCAGTTACTTACAGGGCGTTTACGAGCAGTACTTC. The V and J genes are TRBV6-5 and TRBJ2-7, with D maybe TRBD1 (6 bases). CDR3 length: 14 amino acids. Trimming took off 1 base at V and 4 bases at J, with 11 bases between the two ends. Germline lookup yields CDR1 MNHEY and CDR2 SVGAGI.

The chain is built from TRBV2 and TRBJ1-1; D perhaps matches TRBD1 (5 bases). This CDR3 spans 16 amino acids. Per germline, CDR1 SNHLY and CDR2 FYNNEI. With 6 bases removed from V and 4 bases from J, the gap between germline ends came to 21 bases. The CDR3 DNA is TGTGCCAGCAGCCCCGTGCAGGGCCGGATTGGCACTGAAGCTTTCTTT. Encoded protein: CASSPVQGRIGTEAFF.

This CDR3 is CASVDGLGTPDYEQYF. DNA of the CDR3: TGTGCCAGCGTGGATGGTCTCGGGACACCAGACTACGAGCAGTACTTC. The rearrangement links TRBV6-6 to TRBJ2-7; maybe TRBD1 (6 bases). The CDR3 spans 16 residues. The V end was cut by 8 bases, the J end by 3 bases, with 23 bases between. The germline V gene has CDR1 MNHNY and CDR2 SVGAGI (reference sequence).

V and J are TRBV7-8 and TRBJ2-1; maybe TRBD2 (5 bases). Trimming removed 4 bases from V and 2 bases from J, with 21 bases in between. Germline lookup yields CDR1 SGHVS and CDR2 FQNEAQ. CDR3 length: 18 amino acids. CDR3 nucleotides: TGTGCCAGCAGCTATATAGGTTCGAGGGATGGCACCTACAATGAGCAGTTCTTC. Its protein product is CASSYIGSRDGTYNEQFF.

The gene calls are TRBV18 and TRBJ1-2, with TRBD1 matching 10 bases. CDR3 length equals 14 residues. The V gene end was trimmed by 2 bases and the J gene end by 8 bases; junction bases not matched to a gene: 5. The germline V gene encodes CDR1 KGHSH and CDR2 LQKENI. Here the CDR3 reads CASSPVGTGEGYTF. CDR3 DNA: TGTGCCAGCTCACCAGTCGGGACAGGGGAGGGCTACACCTTC.

The J gene is TRBJ1-4, the V gene TRBV7-9; 9 bases fit TRBD1. Germline assignment: CDR1 SEHNR and CDR2 FQNEAQ (reference sequence). After removal of 5 bases from V and 7 bases from J, the junction contained 11 bases not matched to a gene. The CDR3 has 16 amino acids. Here the CDR3 DNA reads TGTGCCAGCAGCGCCTCTCGGGGACAGGGCGGTGAAAAACTGTTTTTT. Translated: CASSASRGQGGEKLFF.

This clone was seen once. The rearrangement links TRBV7-2 to TRBJ1-6; no reliable D call. V gave up 3 bases and J gave up 5 bases, with 14 bases separating them. CDR3 length: 16 amino acids. The germline CDR1 and CDR2 sequences are SGHTA and FQGNSA. CDR3 bases: TGTGCCAGCAGCTTGCGGGGAATAACCAATAATTCACCCCTCCACTTT. Protein product: CASSLRGITNNSPLHF.

The CDR3, as DNA: TGTGCCAGCAGCTTCTTTTGGGGGACAAATCAGCCCCAGCATTTT. Its protein product is CASSFFWGTNQPQHF. This chain uses TRBV7-2 with TRBJ1-5; a weak D match, TRBD1 (6 bases). Per germline, CDR1 SGHTA and CDR2 FQGNSA. This CDR3 contains 15 residues. The V end was cut by 3 bases, the J end by 4 bases, with 13 bases between. The variable domain in full, with the rest retrieved from reference TRBV7-2 and TRBJ1-5, is GAGVSQSPSNKVTEKGKDVELRCDPISGHTALYWYRQSLGQGLEFLIYFQGNSAPDKSGLPSDRFSAERTGGSVSTLTIQRTQQEDSAVYLCASSFFWGTNQPQHFGDGTRLSIL.

This clone was observed once. The V call is TRBV4-1, the J call TRBJ2-7; D unresolved. V gave up 2 bases and J gave up 2 bases, with 13 bases separating them. The germline V gene has CDR1 MGHRA and CDR2 YSYEKL. The CDR3 has 15 residues. CDR3 residues: CASSQSASGPYEQYF. The CDR3 DNA follows: TGCGCCAGCAGCCAAAGCGCGTCCGGCCCCTACGAGCAGTACTTC.

The rearrangement links TRBV27 to TRBJ2-3, with D unresolved. The V and J ends lost 2 bases and 2 bases respectively, with 2 bases between them. The CDR3 runs 12 residues. Germline loops: CDR1 MNHEY, CDR2 SMNVEV (reference sequence). As DNA, the CDR3 is TGTGCCAGCAGTTTACACACAGATACGCAGTATTTT. Translation: CASSLHTDTQYF.

As to this clone: This CDR3 is also generated by other DNA sequences in the sample. V usage is TRBV2 and J usage is TRBJ1-1; D may be TRBD1 (5 bases). Trimming took off 8 bases at V and 5 bases at J, with 12 bases between the two ends. Germline V gives CDR1 SNHLY, CDR2 FYNNEI. This CDR3 region has 12 residues. CDR3 protein: CASSSGGTEAFF. The CDR3 DNA is TGTGCCAGCTCGAGTGGGGGGACTGAAGCTTTCTTT.

The chain is built from TRBV30 and TRBJ2-3; 13 bases fit TRBD2. The V gene end was trimmed by 0 bases and the J gene end by 6 bases; junction bases not matched to a gene: 3. CDR3 length equals 15 residues. Germline lookup yields CDR1 GTSNPN and CDR2 SVGIG (reference sequence). The CDR3 here is CAWSVGLAGDDTQYF. CDR3 nucleotide sequence: TGTGCCTGGAGTGTAGGACTAGCGGGGGACGATACGCAGTATTTT. The complete variable domain, with remaining parts taken from reference TRBV30 and TRBJ2-3, reads SQTIHQWPATLVQPVGSPLSLECTVEGTSNPNLYWYRQAAGRGLQLLFYSVGIGQISSEVPQNLSASRPQDRQFILSSKKLLLSDSGFYLCAWSVGLAGDDTQYFGPGTRLTVL.

The genes are TRBV4-2 and TRBJ2-2; 11 bases line up with TRBD2. V lost 4 bases and J lost 6; bases outside the gene matches: 10. This CDR3 spans 17 amino acids. Germline V gene sequence: CDR1 LGHNA, CDR2 YNFKEQ. The CDR3 reads CASSPSLAGGQSGELFF. In DNA form, the CDR3 reads TGTGCCAGCAGCCCCTCCTTAGCGGGAGGGCAGTCCGGGGAGCTGTTTTTT.

The genes are TRBV7-2 and TRBJ2-7; 8 bases match TRBD1. V was clipped by 5 bases and J by 6 bases; unmatched bases: 6. In germline, CDR1 is SGHTA, CDR2 FQGNSA. CDR3 length: 13 residues. CDR3 in amino acids: CASSRRTGIEQYF. The DNA for the CDR3 is TGTGCCAGCAGCCGGAGGACAGGGATCGAGCAGTACTTC.

This clone was counted only a few times. The chain links TRBV7-9 to TRBJ2-7, with D maybe TRBD1 (5 bases). V was shortened by 6 bases and J by 1 base, with 16 bases between the two germline ends. Germline V gives CDR1 SEHNR, CDR2 FQNEAQ (reference sequence). CDR3 length equals 15 residues. The CDR3 here is CASRDQGVGSYEQYF. In nucleotides, the CDR3 is TGTGCCAGCAGGGACCAGGGTGTTGGATCCTACGAGCAGTACTTC.

This chain connects TRBV11-2 to TRBJ1-5; 8 bases agree with TRBD1. V was pared by 3 bases and J by 5 bases, with 6 bases of the junction left unmatched. This CDR3 has 15 amino acids. Per germline, CDR1 SGHAT and CDR2 FQNNGV. This CDR3 is CASSFSGGRDQPQHF. In DNA, the CDR3 is TGTGCCAGCAGCTTCTCAGGGGGCAGGGATCAGCCCCAGCATTTT.